Detailed here is one TCR beta chain. This clonotype counts as large (0.1 to 1%). Its antigen is not yet known. It has no much larger one-base neighbor in the sample; base qualities were not kept. These data belong to a study of MAIT cells during Salmonella Paratyphi A infection (TCRdb year 2017). For context, the study as a whole: A single dose of 1-5x10^3 CFU of S. Paratyphi A strain NVGH308 was ingested by adult volunteers aged 18 to 60. Diagnosed volunteers received ciprofloxacin 500 mg twice daily for 14 days starting at diagnosis.

Receptor amplification or capture employed 5' RACE. Two rounds of PCR with Phusion High-Fidelity polymerase amplified TCRbeta, with sample-specific barcodes added in the primers. To build the TCRbeta libraries, template-switch cDNA synthesis was carried out using SMARTScribe reverse transcriptase along with a TRBC-specific primer. After barcoding, samples were pooled and then prepared using the NEBNext Ultra DNA Library Prep Kit for Illumina. Sequencing of the libraries took place on an Illumina MiSeq using the MiSeq reagent kit v2, 300 cycles. The study's processing was this. Reads were demultiplexed by barcode with Jemultiplexer and aligned with MiTCR using default parameters. VDJtools removed non-functional sequences, and clonotypes were defined by amino acid sequence, with clonotype frequencies based on assigned sequence reads. In the clonal space homeostasis analysis, clonotypes were binned by frequency as over-represented (0.05-1), large, medium and small. TCRdb applied fastp at Q25 and MiXCR to the public reads, then kept only in-frame beta chains. One record per CDR3 amino acid sequence lists the most common genes and DNA. The V and J calls were determined by TCRdb, not by the authors. Present in this sample are around 1,600 distinct CDR3 sequences, roughly two thirds of which were seen just once. The ten largest clonotypes hold around half of the sample.

Reading from cysteine to phenylalanine, the CDR3 counts 15 amino acids. Of all the DNA, just the CDR3 is kept, 45 bases in frame from base 1. In the germline V gene (reference sequence), CDR1 corresponds to LGHDT and CDR2 to YNNKEL. V is clipped by 0 bases and J by 9 bases, and the sequence between their germline boundaries is 12 bases long. The time point tag for this specimen amounts to: after infection, following antibiotic treatment. MAIT cells, defined as Valpha7.2+ CD161+ T cells, were identified and sorted by flow cytometry. Over time, circulating MAIT cell TCRbeta repertoires were profiled in more than five volunteers who came down with enteric fever following controlled oral challenge with live Salmonella Paratyphi A. Every diagnosed volunteer provided MAIT cell samples at three timepoints: pre-infection, mid-infection and post-infection. A diagnosis of enteric fever required Paratyphi A bacteremia and/or a persistent fever above 38 degrees C that lasted more than 12 hours. Diagnosis of infection in challenged volunteers occurred between day 4 and day 7 after challenge. Between roughly 4,500 and 10,000 MAIT cells per sample were sorted directly into RNAqueous-Micro lysis buffer for RNA extraction. Lymphoprep gradient centrifugation was used to isolate peripheral blood mononuclear cells from blood samples and leukocyte cones. Cell sorting used a BD FACSAria Fusion or BD FACSAria III sorter.

Overall study outcomes, separate from this receptor: A significant decrease in the space occupied by over-represented MAIT clonotypes was found from baseline to mid-infection (approximately 0.17 to 0.10), whereas no significant post-infection difference was found. Compared with healthy controls, diagnosed volunteers had more expansion or contraction among the top five MAIT clonotypes (around 0.5 versus 0.13), a finding that suggests the repertoire is reshaped by infection. Although the availability of volunteer samples limited sample sizes, the sizes were judged adequate for detecting differences between groups. MAIT TRBV usage was found to be oligoclonal, with TRBV20 and TRBV6 favoured, and appeared to be unchanged by infection.

This receptor was taken from a person aged 18 to 75 who was deliberately infected with Salmonella Paratyphi A in a paratyphoid fever challenge study. The chain couples TRBV3-1 to TRBJ1-6; the D gene cannot be named for sure. The material sequenced was MAIT cells from blood, taken at the last sampling point of the challenge study. Read as DNA, the sequence is TGTGCCAGCAGCCAAGAAATCGGGGAGCCTTCACCCCTCCACTTT. The resulting protein is CASSQEIGEPSPLHF.